The 8 T cell receptor beta chains below were found in one sample sequenced in a study of glioma-infiltrating T cells. Using RNA template, CDR3s of TCR alpha and beta were amplified with iRepertoire arm-PCR. MiXCR was run by TCRdb on the multiplex PCR reads, yielding one entry per CDR3 protein. Of approximately 400,000 distinct CDR3 sequences in the sample, 41% were seen once. The sequenced sample was glioma tissue, nonneoplastic brain tissue, or PBMCs (not recorded which). The receptors shown here come from a human donor with low-grade glioma or glioblastoma, undergoing nonglioma brain surgery, or in good health (not recorded which).

A few counts support this clonotype. J is TRBJ1-1 and V is TRBV12-3 or TRBV12-4; D gene uncertain. V lost 7 bases to trimming and J lost 6 bases, with 12 bases between them. The CDR3 runs 12 residues. CDR3 in DNA: TGTGCCAGCACTCCCGACCACCCTGAAGCTTTCTTT. Translated: CASTPDHPEAFF.

In the case of this clonotype: It may be a read error: a sequence one base away is much more abundant. CDR3 in DNA: TGTGCCAGCAGATATCTAAGACAGACTTACTTC. Amino acids: CASRYLRQTYF. V is TRBV28 and J is TRBJ2-7, with a weak D call TRBD1 (5 bases). This CDR3 comprises 11 residues. The V gene lost 6 bases and the J gene lost 13 bases, with 16 bases spanning the gap. Germline assignment: CDR1 MDHEN and CDR2 SYDVKM.

The V call is TRBV6-2 or TRBV6-3, the J call TRBJ2-7, with D unresolved. The CDR3 runs 14 residues. With 2 bases removed from V and 2 bases from J, the gap between germline ends came to 10 bases. The germline V gene encodes CDR1 MNHEY and CDR2 SVGEGT. The CDR3 DNA follows: TGTGCCAGCAGTTACGGCGACCGGCCCTACGAGCAGTACTTC. Amino acids: CASSYGDRPYEQYF.

This clonotype is a singleton in its sample. For the CDR3, the DNA is TGTGCCAGCAGTTACGACGCCTACGAGCAGTACTTC. Its protein is CASSYDAYEQYF. The V call is TRBV6-6, the J call TRBJ2-7; D not certain. Germline lookup yields CDR1 MNHNY and CDR2 SVGAGI (reference sequence). V was cut by 2 bases and J by 2 bases, with 4 bases left in between. The CDR3 extends over 12 amino acids.

The rearrangement joins TRBV20-1 to TRBJ2-1; D possibly matches TRBD1 or TRBD2 (6 bases each). CDR3 size: 15 residues. Germline-derived CDR1 and CDR2 are DFQATT and SNEGSKA (reference sequence). V was shortened by 5 bases and J by 3 bases, with 17 bases between the two germline ends. The CDR3 DNA is TGCAGTGCTGCACTTTGGGGGGCGAACTACAATGAGCAGTTCTTC. Translation: CSAALWGANYNEQFF.

This clonotype has a count of ten or more. The rearrangement joins TRBV6-2 or TRBV6-3 to TRBJ2-1; 10 bases line up with TRBD2. V was clipped by 6 bases and J by 3 bases; unmatched bases: 8. Germline V gene lookup returns CDR1 MNHEY and CDR2 SVGEGT. This CDR3 spans 16 amino acids. The CDR3 loop is CASRPGLALYYNEQFF. The CDR3 DNA follows: TGTGCCAGCAGGCCGGGACTAGCGCTATACTACAATGAGCAGTTCTTC.

This clonotype occurred a few times. The chain uses TRBV5-4 and TRBJ1-1; perhaps TRBD1 as D (6 bases). Germline V gene data show CDR1 as SGHNT and CDR2 as YYREEE (reference sequence). The length of the CDR3 is 16 residues. V shed 0 bases and J shed 0 bases, with 12 bases lying between them. CDR3 sequence: CASSLGQGRMNTEAFF. The CDR3 region has the DNA TGTGCCAGCAGCTTGGGGCAGGGGAGAATGAACACTGAAGCTTTCTTT.

A few counts support this clonotype. This sequence joins TRBV7-9 and TRBJ1-1, with D hard to call. V was trimmed by 1 base and J by 1 base, leaving 7 bases between them. Germline V gene data show CDR1 as SEHNR and CDR2 as FQNEAQ (reference sequence). The CDR3 runs to 14 residues. CDR3 bases: TGTGCCAGCAGCTTAGTCCCACGGAACACTGAAGCTTTCTTT. Its translation is CASSLVPRNTEAFF.